Listed below are T cell receptor beta chains from one sample, sequenced in a study of shared clonotypes between healthy human individuals. The data were produced by immunoSEQ multiplex PCR, yet TCRdb's version contains in-frame clones alone and is incomplete. The sample yields approximately 87,000 clones, 62% seen once. Input material: memory CD8+ T cells sorted from blood. The receptor set was obtained from a man aged 25-45 years in good health. Both conserved end residues are part of each CDR3. D genes are given only for firm matches. For some rows the clone size is stated as once, few or many, or as a class when expanded; others skip it.

J gene	V gene	clone size	D gene	CDR3 DNA	CDR3 protein
TRBJ1-5	TRBV19	NA	TRBD1	TGTGCCAGTAGTTCCGACAGGGTCTGGCCCCAGCATTTT	CASSSDRVWPQHF
TRBJ1-5	TRBV6-5	NA	TRBD1	TGTGCCAGCAGACAGGGGTACAATCAGCCCCAGCATTTT	CASRQGYNQPQHF
TRBJ2-7	TRBV28	NA	TRBD2	TGTGCCAGCAGTTTTCGGGGTAGCGGGAGGTTCGAGCAGTACTTC	CASSFRGSGRFEQYF
TRBJ1-5	TRBV25-1	few	TRBD1	TGTGCCAGCAGTGGAAGGACAGGGGACGATCAGCCCCAGCATTTT	CASSGRTGDDQPQHF
TRBJ2-7	TRBV28	few	TRBD1	TGTGCCAGCAGCCCGATCGGGACAGGGGAAGAGCAGTACTTC	CASSPIGTGEEQYF
TRBJ1-1	TRBV18	NA	NA	TGTGCCAGCTCACCTAGGGTCCTACAGGGTAGGACAACCGAAGCTTTCTTT	CASSPRVLQGRTTEAFF
TRBJ2-7	TRBV11-2	NA	NA	TGTGCCAGCAGCCTGGTGGGCGGAAGCTCCTACGAGCAGTACTTC	CASSLVGGSSYEQYF
TRBJ2-1	TRBV15	NA	NA	TGTGCCACCAGCAGAGATCGTCCAAGGGGGGGTGATGAGCAGTTCTTC	CATSRDRPRGGDEQFF
TRBJ1-2	TRBV4-3	NA	NA	TGCGCCAGCAGCCAAGATCTGTGGGAGAAAGACTATGGCTACACCTTC	CASSQDLWEKDYGYTF
TRBJ1-1	TRBV7-9	once	NA	TGTGCCAGCAGCGGACGTTCAGAGAACACTGAAGCTTTCTTT	CASSGRSENTEAFF
TRBJ2-1	TRBV6-6	NA	NA	TGTGCCAGCAGTTACTCTAGGGAGGTATTCTACAATGAGCAGTTCTTC	CASSYSREVFYNEQFF
TRBJ2-5	TRBV5-5	NA	NA	TGTGCCAGCAGCTTAGTTGGGGGCGCGGGGACCCAGTACTTC	CASSLVGGAGTQYF
TRBJ1-2	TRBV10-3	NA	TRBD1	TGTGCCATCACCGGGACAGGCCGACTCAAGCATGGCTACACCTTC	CAITGTGRLKHGYTF
TRBJ1-5	TRBV5-8	once	TRBD1	TGTGCCAGCAGCTGGGGACAGGGGGCAAATCAGCCCCAGCATTTT	CASSWGQGANQPQHF
TRBJ1-2	TRBV6-1	NA	NA	TGTGCCAGCAGTGAACGGGAAACCTATGGCTACACCTTC	CASSERETYGYTF
TRBJ2-1	TRBV7-6	few	TRBD2	TGTGCCAGCAGCGACCGGGACTACCCTAGTGAGCAGTTCTTC	CASSDRDYPSEQFF
TRBJ2-1	TRBV29-1	NA	TRBD2	TGCAGCGTTACACGTTGGGGACTAAGGAATGAGCAGTTCTTC	CSVTRWGLRNEQFF
TRBJ2-5	TRBV7-2	NA	TRBD1	TGTGCCAGCAGCTATAGACAGGGGCAAGAGACCCAGTACTTC	CASSYRQGQETQYF
TRBJ2-7	TRBV7-2	NA	NA	TGTGCCAGCAGCCCAGGGGGGGTCCTCTACGAGCAGTACTTC	CASSPGGVLYEQYF
TRBJ1-5	TRBV7-6	NA	NA	TGTGCCAGCAGCTTAGCTGGTCGGAAGCCCCAGCATTTT	CASSLAGRKPQHF
TRBJ2-7	TRBV28	few	NA	TGTGCCAGCAGTCTGATATCCTACGAGCAGTACTTC	CASSLISYEQYF
TRBJ2-3	TRBV2	once	TRBD2	TGTGCCGCCGCCCCGGGACTAGCGTACTCAGATACGCAGTATTTT	CAAAPGLAYSDTQYF
TRBJ2-7	TRBV28	NA	NA	TGTGCCAGCGAGGGGCCTAGGGCCTACGAGCAGTACTTC	CASEGPRAYEQYF
TRBJ2-3	TRBV7-6	NA	NA	TGTGCCAGCAGCTTAGGGTCGAATACGCAGTATTTT	CASSLGSNTQYF
TRBJ2-7	TRBV28	few	TRBD2	TGTGCCAGCGCACTAGCGGGAGGATCCTACGAGCAGTACTTC	CASALAGGSYEQYF
TRBJ2-7	TRBV6-5	NA	TRBD1	TGTGCCAGCACCATAGACCCGGGACAGGGGAACGAGCAGTACTTC	CASTIDPGQGNEQYF
TRBJ1-2	TRBV5-4	NA	NA	TGTGCCAGCAGTTGGGGAGGGATCGACTATGGCTACACCTTC	CASSWGGIDYGYTF
TRBJ1-5	TRBV28	NA	NA	TGTGCCAGCAGTTTGGTTGATGTTGGTCAGCCCCAGCATTTT	CASSLVDVGQPQHF
TRBJ1-2	TRBV7-8	NA	NA	TGTGCCAGCAGCCAAAACCCTCTGATGGGCGGCTACACCTTC	CASSQNPLMGGYTF
TRBJ1-5	TRBV10-3	NA	NA	TGTGCCATCGGAGGGTTTGTGGATAGCAATCAGCCCCAGCATTTT	CAIGGFVDSNQPQHF
TRBJ2-7	TRBV5-1	few	NA	TGCGCCAGCAGCTTGGTCGGGGATTCCTACGAGCAGTACTTC	CASSLVGDSYEQYF
TRBJ2-3	TRBV20-1	NA	NA	TGCAGTCAGGTTATCACAGATACGCAGTATTTT	CSQVITDTQYF
TRBJ2-1	TRBV7-9	NA	NA	TGTGCCAGCAGCGTCCCGGATGAGCAGTTCTTC	CASSVPDEQFF
TRBJ2-1	TRBV11-2	NA	NA	TGTGCCAGCAGCTTAGATTTAAACAATGAGCAGTTCTTC	CASSLDLNNEQFF
TRBJ1-3	TRBV7-9	NA	NA	TGTGCCAGCACCCATTGGAGCCCTGGAAACACCATATATTTT	CASTHWSPGNTIYF
TRBJ1-4	TRBV27	NA	TRBD1	TGTGCCAGCAGTTCAAGGGGGCTGGTTGAAAAACTGTTTTTT	CASSSRGLVEKLFF
TRBJ2-5	TRBV5-1	few	TRBD1	TGCGCCAGCAGCTTGTTGCCGGGACAGCAACAAGAGACCCAGTACTTC	CASSLLPGQQQETQYF
TRBJ2-1	TRBV10-2	NA	NA	TGCGCCAGCGCAGAATATCGGGGAGCGATATACAATGAGCAGTTCTTC	CASAEYRGAIYNEQFF
TRBJ2-2	TRBV9	few	NA	TGTGCCAGCAGCCCCGGTACCGGGGGGCGAACCGGGGAGCTGTTTTTT	CASSPGTGGRTGELFF